The entry that follows covers one TCR beta chain sequence. TCRdb keeps only in-frame clones here, not all; method: immunoSEQ multiplex PCR. This table holds more than 450,000 clones, roughly 87% found once. The data are from a study of blood T cell repertoires in COVID-19. Study-wide context: Sources were T cells, B-cell-depleted T cells, or PBMCs; the material itself was cDNA or gDNA.

All enrollees were about 18 to 100 years old and from about 24 US areas. The receptor was derived from a woman aged 18-29 years who had recovered from COVID-19. Sequencing input: PBMCs or T cells enriched from blood (not recorded which).

CDR3 nucleotides: TGTGCCAGCAGCCCTGGACTCGATAATTCACCCCTCCACTTT. This sequence encodes CASSPGLDNSPLHF. The chain is built from TRBV11-2 and TRBJ1-6, with D uncertain. Germline V gives CDR1 SGHAT, CDR2 FQNNGV. Trimming pared 5 bases from V and 5 bases from J, leaving 10 bases between. CDR3 size: 14 residues.